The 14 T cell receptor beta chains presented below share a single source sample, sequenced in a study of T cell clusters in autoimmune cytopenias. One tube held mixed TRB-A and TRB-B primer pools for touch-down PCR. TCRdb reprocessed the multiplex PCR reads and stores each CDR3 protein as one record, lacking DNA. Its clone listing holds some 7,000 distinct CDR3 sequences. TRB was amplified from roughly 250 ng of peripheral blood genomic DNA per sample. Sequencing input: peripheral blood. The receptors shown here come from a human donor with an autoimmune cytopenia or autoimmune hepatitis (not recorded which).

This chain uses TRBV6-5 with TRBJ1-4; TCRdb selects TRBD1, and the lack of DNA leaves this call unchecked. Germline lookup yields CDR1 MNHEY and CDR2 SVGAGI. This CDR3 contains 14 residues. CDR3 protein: CASSYGAKSEKLFF.

The CDR3 is CASSQDDRRETQYF. The chain uses TRBV4-1 and TRBJ2-5; TCRdb indicates TRBD1, and absent DNA this call remains unverified. The germline V gene encodes CDR1 MGHRA and CDR2 YSYEKL. The CDR3 consists of 14 residues.

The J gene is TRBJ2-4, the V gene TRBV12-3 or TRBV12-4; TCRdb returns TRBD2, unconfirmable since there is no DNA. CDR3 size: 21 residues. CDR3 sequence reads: CASSSRRVTSGGDIAKNIQYF.

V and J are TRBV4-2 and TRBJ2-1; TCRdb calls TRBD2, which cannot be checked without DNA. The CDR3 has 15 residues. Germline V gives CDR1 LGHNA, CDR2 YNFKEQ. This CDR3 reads CASSIAGGPHNEQFF.

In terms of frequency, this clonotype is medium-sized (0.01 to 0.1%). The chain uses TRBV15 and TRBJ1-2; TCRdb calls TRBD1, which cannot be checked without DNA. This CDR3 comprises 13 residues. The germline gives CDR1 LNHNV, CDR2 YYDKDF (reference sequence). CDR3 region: CATSRAGGNGYTF.

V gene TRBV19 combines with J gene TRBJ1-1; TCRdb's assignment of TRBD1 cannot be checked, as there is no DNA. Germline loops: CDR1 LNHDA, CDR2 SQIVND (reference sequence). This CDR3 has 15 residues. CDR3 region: CASSMRDSPNTEAFF.

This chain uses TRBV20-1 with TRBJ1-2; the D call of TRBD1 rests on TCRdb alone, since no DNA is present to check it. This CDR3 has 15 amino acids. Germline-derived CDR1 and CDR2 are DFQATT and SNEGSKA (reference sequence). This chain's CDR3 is CSARASGQGSYGYTF.

CDR3 in amino acids: CASRYRGANTEAFF. V is TRBV7-9 and J is TRBJ1-1; TCRdb outputs TRBD1, but without DNA this stays unchecked. This CDR3 is 14 amino acids long. Germline values: CDR1 SEHNR, CDR2 FQNEAQ (reference sequence).

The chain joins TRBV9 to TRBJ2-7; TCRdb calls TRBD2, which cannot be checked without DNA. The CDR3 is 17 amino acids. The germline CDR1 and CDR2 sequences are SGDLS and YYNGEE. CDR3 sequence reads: CASTPGLGGGPSYEQYF.

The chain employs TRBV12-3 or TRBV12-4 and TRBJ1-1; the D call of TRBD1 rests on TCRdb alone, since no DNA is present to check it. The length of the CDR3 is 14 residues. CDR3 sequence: CASRTLGRGTEAFF.

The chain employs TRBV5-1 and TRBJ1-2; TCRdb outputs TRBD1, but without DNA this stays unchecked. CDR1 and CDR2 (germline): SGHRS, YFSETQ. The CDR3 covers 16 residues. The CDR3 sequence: CASSVASGKGAYGYTF.

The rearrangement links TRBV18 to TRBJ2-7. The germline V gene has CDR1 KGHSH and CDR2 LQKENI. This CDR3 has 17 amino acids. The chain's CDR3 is CASSPPYFSGAPYEQYF.

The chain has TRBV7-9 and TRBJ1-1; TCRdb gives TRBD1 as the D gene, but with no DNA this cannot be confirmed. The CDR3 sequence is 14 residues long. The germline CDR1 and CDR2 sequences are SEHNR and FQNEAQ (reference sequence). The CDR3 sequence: CASSLTGGRTEAFF.

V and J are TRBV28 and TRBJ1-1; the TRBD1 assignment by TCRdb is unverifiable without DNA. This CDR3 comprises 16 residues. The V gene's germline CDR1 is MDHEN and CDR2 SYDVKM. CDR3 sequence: CASSLGQGTVGTEAFF.